The 4 T cell receptor beta chains below come from one sample, sequenced in a study of blood T cell repertoires in COVID-19. The data were produced by immunoSEQ multiplex PCR, yet TCRdb's version contains in-frame clones alone and is incomplete. The sample has 150,000 or so clones; around 83% are singletons. What was sequenced was peripheral blood. The receptors were gathered from a man between 65 and 79 years old who had recovered from COVID-19.

This chain uses TRBV19 with TRBJ2-2; 10 bases are shared with TRBD2. The V segment lost 4 bases and the J segment 1 base; nucleotides outside the gene matches: 0. This CDR3 has 15 residues. CDR1 is LNHDA and CDR2 is SQIVND in the germline V gene (reference sequence). CDR3 bases: TGTGCCAGTAGTACTAGCGGGAGGAACACCGGGGAGCTGTTTTTT. It codes for CASSTSGRNTGELFF.

The chain's CDR3 is CASNPPGTGGFSPLHF. DNA for the CDR3: TGTGCCAGCAACCCCCCGGGGACAGGGGGATTTTCACCCCTCCACTTT. The chain recombines TRBV7-2 with TRBJ1-6; TRBD1 aligns across 11 bases. Unmatched junction bases numbered 11, after V lost 7 bases and J lost 9 bases. CDR3 length equals 16 residues. Germline V gives CDR1 SGHTA, CDR2 FQGNSA.

This chain connects TRBV6-1 to TRBJ2-6; 8 nucleotides align to TRBD1. The length of the CDR3 is 16 residues. Germline V CDR1 and CDR2: MNHNS, SASEGT. The V gene end was trimmed by 3 bases and the J gene end by 7 bases; junction bases not matched to a gene: 8. CDR3 bases: TGTGCCAGCAGTGACAGGGGGCTGGGGCCAGCCAACGTCCTGACTTTC. Translated: CASSDRGLGPANVLTF.

This clone was picked up one time. The rearrangement joins TRBV30 to TRBJ2-1; 11 nucleotides agree with TRBD2. Germline values: CDR1 GTSNPN, CDR2 SVGIG (reference sequence). This CDR3 is built from 15 residues. J was trimmed by 9 bases and V by 5 bases; bases with no gene match: 12. The CDR3 DNA follows: TGTGCCTGGGACCCACTAGCGGGAGCGACGGGTGAGCAGTTCTTC. Its translation is CAWDPLAGATGEQFF. Filled out from reference TRBV30 and TRBJ2-1, the complete variable domain reads SQTIHQWPATLVQPVGSPLSLECTVEGTSNPNLYWYRQAAGRGLQLLFYSVGIGQISSEVPQNLSASRPQDRQFILSSKKLLLSDSGFYLCAWDPLAGATGEQFFGPGTRLTVL.